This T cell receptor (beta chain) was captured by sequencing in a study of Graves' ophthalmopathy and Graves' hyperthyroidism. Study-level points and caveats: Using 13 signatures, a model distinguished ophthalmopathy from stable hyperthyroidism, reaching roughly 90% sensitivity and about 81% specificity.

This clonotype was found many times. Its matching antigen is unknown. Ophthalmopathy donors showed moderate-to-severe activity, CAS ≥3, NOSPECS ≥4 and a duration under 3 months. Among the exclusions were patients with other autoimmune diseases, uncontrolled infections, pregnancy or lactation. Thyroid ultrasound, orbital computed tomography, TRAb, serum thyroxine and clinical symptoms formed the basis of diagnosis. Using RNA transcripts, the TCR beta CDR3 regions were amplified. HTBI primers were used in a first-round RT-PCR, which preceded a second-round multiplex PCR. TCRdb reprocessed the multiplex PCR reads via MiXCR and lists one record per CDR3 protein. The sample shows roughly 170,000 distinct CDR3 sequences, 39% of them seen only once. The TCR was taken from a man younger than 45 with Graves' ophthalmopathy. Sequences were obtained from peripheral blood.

The CDR3 DNA sequence: TGTGCCAGCAGTGAGGAGCAATATTCACCCCTCCACTTT. Its translation is CASSEEQYSPLHF. The chain carries TRBV2 and TRBJ1-6; the D is unclear. Trimming removed 3 bases from V and 8 bases from J, with 8 bases in between. This CDR3 contains 13 residues. The germline V gene has CDR1 SNHLY and CDR2 FYNNEI.